The T cell receptor (beta chain) under discussion was sequenced for a study of cytomegalovirus exposure and HLA in healthy donors. As for the study in general: An earlier analysis found 100 million or so unique TCR beta sequences from about 179 million T cells.

Regarding the study as a whole: Highly shared sequence variants in one cluster were likely a sequencing artifact. Researchers reported that three CMV-associated chains were confirmed in vitro as CMV antigen-specific.

The CDR3 has 14 amino acids. Germline CDR1 is SGHRS and CDR2 is YFSETQ. The germline V and J ends were trimmed by 4 bases and 2 bases, with 10 bases remaining between them. Note on this clone: Antigen: not known.

While unrecorded immune exposures were likely, the donors were nominally healthy when sampled. The PCR employed 60 Vbeta primers together with 13 Jbeta primers. Sequencing used immunoSEQ multiplex PCR; TCRdb keeps in-frame clones, though not all of them. The sample lists over 150,000 clones; approximately 70% were seen once. The sequenced material came from PBMCs. The chain is built from TRBV5-1 and TRBJ1-5; D may be TRBD1 (5 bases). This receptor was identified in a young woman in good health and CMV-seropositive. CDR3 residues: CASSPGLGNQPQHF. In DNA, the CDR3 is TGCGCCAGCAGCCCGGGACTTGGCAATCAGCCCCAGCATTTT.